Listed below are T cell receptor beta chains from one sample, sequenced in a study of cytomegalovirus exposure and HLA in healthy donors. The method was immunoSEQ multiplex PCR; TCRdb's version includes in-frame clones alone and lacks a portion of them. The sample lists about 89,000 clones; roughly 85% were seen once. Sample: PBMCs. These receptor sequences come from a man in his forties in good health and CMV-seropositive. The CDR3 runs from the conserved cysteine through the conserved F or W. A D gene is named only where the DNA matches it firmly. Clone size, where shown, is once, few, many, or a class for clones that have expanded.

j_call | clone_size | d_call | v_call | cdr3_aa | cdr3_nt
TRBJ2-3 | . | TRBD2 | TRBV5-1 | CASSLAGTSGGADTQYF | TGCGCCAGCAGCTTGGCCGGGACTAGCGGGGGGGCGGATACGCAGTATTTT
TRBJ1-5 | . | . | TRBV7-9 | CASSLGTGDQPQHF | TGTGCCAGCAGCTTGGGGACTGGGGATCAGCCCCAGCATTTT
TRBJ2-2 | . | TRBD2 | TRBV7-2 | CASSLVAGGPGTGELFF | TGTGCCAGCAGCTTAGTAGCGGGGGGGCCAGGCACCGGGGAGCTGTTTTTT
TRBJ2-7 | . | TRBD2 | TRBV4-1 | CASSQEAGLAAYEQYF | TGCGCCAGCAGCCAAGAGGCGGGACTAGCGGCCTACGAGCAGTACTTC
TRBJ1-5 | few | . | TRBV27 | CASSLSRGGASQPQHF | TGTGCCAGCAGTTTAAGCCGGGGGGGCGCCTCACAGCCCCAGCATTTT
TRBJ2-3 | . | TRBD1 | TRBV5-4 | CASRMGQTTSDTQYF | TGTGCCAGCAGGATGGGACAGACTACCTCAGATACGCAGTATTTT
TRBJ2-6 | . | . | TRBV11-2 | CASSLRSGADSGANVLTF | TGTGCCAGCAGCTTACGATCTGGGGCGGACTCTGGGGCCAACGTCCTGACTTTC
TRBJ2-3 | . | TRBD2 | TRBV7-9 | CSSSDRLAGRTDTQYF | TGTTCCAGCAGCGACCGACTAGCGGGGCGCACAGATACGCAGTATTTT
TRBJ2-1 | . | TRBD2 | TRBV13 | CASSFPKIGAGGPGNEQFF | TGTGCCAGCAGCTTCCCAAAAATTGGAGCGGGAGGGCCCGGGAATGAGCAGTTCTTC
TRBJ2-3 | . | TRBD2 | TRBV9 | CASSVATGLAGAVQVSDTQYF | TGTGCCAGCAGCGTAGCTACAGGACTAGCGGGGGCCGTACAGGTCTCAGATACGCAGTATTTT
TRBJ2-7 | . | . | TRBV18 | CASSPGTPGKLTYEQYF | TGTGCCAGCTCTCCCGGGACACCTGGTAAACTAACCTACGAGCAGTACTTC
TRBJ2-7 | once | . | TRBV5-1 | CASSLGTTKYEQYF | TGCGCCAGCAGCTTGGGGACTACCAAATACGAGCAGTACTTC
TRBJ1-3 | . | TRBD1 | TRBV29-1 | CSVRTGGLDTIYF | TGCAGCGTAAGGACAGGGGGCCTAGACACCATATATTTT
TRBJ2-1 | . | TRBD2 | TRBV19 | CASSTQTSGRNSGNEQFF | TGTGCCAGTAGTACCCAGACTAGCGGGAGGAATAGTGGCAATGAGCAGTTCTTC